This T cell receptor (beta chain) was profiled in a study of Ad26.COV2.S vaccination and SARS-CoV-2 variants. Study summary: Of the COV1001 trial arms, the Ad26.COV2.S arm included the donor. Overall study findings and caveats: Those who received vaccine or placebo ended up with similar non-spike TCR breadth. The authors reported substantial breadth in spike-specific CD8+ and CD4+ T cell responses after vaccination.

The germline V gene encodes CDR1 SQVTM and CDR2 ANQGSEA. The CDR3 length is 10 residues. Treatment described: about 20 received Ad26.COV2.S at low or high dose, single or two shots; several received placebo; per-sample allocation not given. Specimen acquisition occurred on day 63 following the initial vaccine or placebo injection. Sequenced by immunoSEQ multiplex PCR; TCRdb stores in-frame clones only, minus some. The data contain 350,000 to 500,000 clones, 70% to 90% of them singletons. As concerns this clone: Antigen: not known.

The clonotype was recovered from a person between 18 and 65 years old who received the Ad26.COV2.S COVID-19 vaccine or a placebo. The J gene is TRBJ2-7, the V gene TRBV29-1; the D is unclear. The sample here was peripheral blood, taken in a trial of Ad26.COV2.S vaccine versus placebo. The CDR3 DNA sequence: TGCATTTTGGTTCCCTACGAGCAGTACTTC. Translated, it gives CILVPYEQYF.